This TCR beta chain was sequenced in a study of blood T cell repertoires in COVID-19. Whole-study context: Acute-phase and convalescent COVID-19 samples originated in the United States, Italy and Spain.

The table lists this clone with a count of one. In germline, CDR1 is MGHRA, CDR2 YSYEKL. Trimming stripped 1 base from V and 6 bases from J, with 9 bases between. The CDR3 length is 13 residues. Measured with immunoSEQ multiplex PCR; TCRdb has only the in-frame clones, and not every one. The table records 330,000 or so clones, approximately 88% of them present only once. Self-reported history from a screening survey and questionnaire set each donor's cohort. Donors in Cohort 3 counted as recovered after two negative PCRs, clearance, or symptom resolution. The rearrangement links TRBV4-1 to TRBJ1-1; unclear D gene. This sequence was found in a man aged 25-45 years who had recovered from COVID-19. The sequencing input was PBMCs or T cells enriched from blood (not recorded which). This CDR3 is CASSQGFQAEAFF. DNA of the CDR3: TGCGCCAGCAGCCAAGGGTTCCAGGCTGAAGCTTTCTTT.